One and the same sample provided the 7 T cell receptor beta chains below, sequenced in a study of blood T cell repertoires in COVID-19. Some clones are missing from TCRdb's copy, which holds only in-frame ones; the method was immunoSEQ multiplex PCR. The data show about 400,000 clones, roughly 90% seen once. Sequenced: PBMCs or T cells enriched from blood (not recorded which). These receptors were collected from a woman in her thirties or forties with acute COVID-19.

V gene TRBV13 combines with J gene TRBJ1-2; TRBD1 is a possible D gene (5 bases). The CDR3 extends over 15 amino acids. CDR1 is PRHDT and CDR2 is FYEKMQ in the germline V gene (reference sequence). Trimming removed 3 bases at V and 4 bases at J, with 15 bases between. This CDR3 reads CASSFTRDPIYGYTF. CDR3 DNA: TGTGCCAGCAGCTTTACGCGGGACCCGATCTATGGCTACACCTTC. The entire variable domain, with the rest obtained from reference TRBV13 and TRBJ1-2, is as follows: AAGVIQSPRHLIKEKRETATLKCYPIPRHDTVYWYQQGPGQDPQFLISFYEKMQSDKGSIPDRFSAQQFSDYHSELNMSSLELGDSALYFCASSFTRDPIYGYTFGSGTRLTVV.

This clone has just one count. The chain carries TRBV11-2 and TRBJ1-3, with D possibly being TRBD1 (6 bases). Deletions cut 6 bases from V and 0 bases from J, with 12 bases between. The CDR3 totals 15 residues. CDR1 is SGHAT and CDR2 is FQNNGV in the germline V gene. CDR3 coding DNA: TGTGCCAGCAGGTGGGACACCCACTCTGGAAACACCATATATTTT. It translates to CASRWDTHSGNTIYF.

CDR3 DNA: TGTGCCAGCAGTCCGGGATATGGTGAAAAACTGTTTTTT. Residues: CASSPGYGEKLFF. V usage is TRBV12-3 or TRBV12-4 and J usage is TRBJ1-4; D uncertain. The length of the CDR3 is 13 residues. V lost 5 bases to trimming and J lost 7 bases, with 11 bases between them.

The CDR3 here is CASSHGQGQPQHF. In DNA form, the CDR3 reads TGCGCCAGCAGCCATGGACAGGGTCAGCCCCAGCATTTT. The chain uses TRBV4-1 and TRBJ1-5, with TRBD1 matching over 8 bases. Germline lookup yields CDR1 MGHRA and CDR2 YSYEKL. The CDR3 runs to 13 residues. V trimming: 3 bases; J trimming: 6 bases; junction bases outside the gene matches: 1.

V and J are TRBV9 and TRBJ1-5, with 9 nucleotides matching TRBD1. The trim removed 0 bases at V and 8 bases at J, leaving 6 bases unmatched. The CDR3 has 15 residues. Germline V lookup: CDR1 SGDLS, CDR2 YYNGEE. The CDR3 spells CASSVGTGEGEPQHF. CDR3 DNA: TGTGCCAGCAGCGTAGGGACAGGGGAGGGAGAGCCCCAGCATTTT.

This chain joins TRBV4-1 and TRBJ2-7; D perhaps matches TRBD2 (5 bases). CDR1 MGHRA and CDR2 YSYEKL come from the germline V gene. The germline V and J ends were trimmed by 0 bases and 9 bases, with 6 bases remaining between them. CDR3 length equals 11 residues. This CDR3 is CASSQEGGQYF. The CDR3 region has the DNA TGCGCCAGCAGCCAAGAAGGAGGGCAGTACTTC.

CDR3 residues: CASSVGSGSNEKLFF. Here the CDR3 DNA reads TGTGCCAGCAGCGTAGGGTCGGGAAGTAATGAAAAACTGTTTTTT. The chain employs TRBV9 and TRBJ1-4, with D uncertain. Germline-derived CDR1 and CDR2 are SGDLS and YYNGEE. The V gene lost 0 bases and the J gene lost 4 bases, with 10 bases spanning the gap. The CDR3 covers 15 residues.